A selection of T cell receptor beta chains follows, all from one sample in a study of blood T cells in healthy people across ages. TCRdb re-analysed the 5' RACE reads in MiXCR, keeping a single row per CDR3 protein. This sample carries about 1.8 million distinct CDR3 sequences, 40% to 55% of them seen once, and the ten largest clones take 2% to 2.5%. The sequenced sample was blood. These receptors were collected from a woman between 40 and 50 years old in good health. Both conserved end residues are part of each CDR3. D genes are given only for firm matches. Some rows mark clone size as missing; the rest say once, few, many or name a class of expanded clone.

few	NA	TRBV28	14	TRBJ2-4	TGTGCCAGCAGTTTCCGTCCGGGCCAGGGCATTCAGTACTTC	CASSFRPGQGIQYF
NA	TRBD2	TRBV25-1	19	TRBJ2-7	TGTGCCAGCAGTGAAACCGGTAGCGGGGACCCCCTCGCCTTTAGCGAGCAGTACTTC	CASSETGSGDPLAFSEQYF
few	NA	TRBV12-3/TRBV12-4	15	TRBJ1-2	TGTGCCAGCAGTTTTCTTGGGGGGGCCAACTATGGCTACACCTTC	CASSFLGGANYGYTF
NA	NA	TRBV5-5	14	TRBJ1-5	TGTGCCAGCAGCTTGTTCCAGGGGTTTCAGCCCCAGCATTTT	CASSLFQGFQPQHF
NA	TRBD1	TRBV6-1	15	TRBJ1-2	TGTGCCAGCAACCGGAATCCGGGACAGGGCTATGGCTACACCTTC	CASNRNPGQGYGYTF
few	TRBD1	TRBV7-2	17	TRBJ1-4	TGTGCCAGCAGCAACCCGGGACAGGGGCTAACTAATGAAAAACTGTTTTTT	CASSNPGQGLTNEKLFF
few	TRBD2	TRBV11-1	15	TRBJ2-7	TGTGCCAGCAGCTTAGGGACTAGCGGCCTCTACGAGCAGTACTTC	CASSLGTSGLYEQYF
NA	NA	TRBV6-5	16	TRBJ2-6	TGTGCCAGCAGTTACGCAGGAATCTCTGGGGCCAACGTCCTGACTTTC	CASSYAGISGANVLTF
NA	TRBD2	TRBV4-2	18	TRBJ2-5	TGTGCCAGCAGCCAAGATGGGGCGGCTAGCGGGGATTCCGAGACCCAGTACTTC	CASSQDGAASGDSETQYF
NA	TRBD1	TRBV29-1	13	TRBJ2-1	TGCAGCGGACAGGGGGGCCTAGGGGATGAGCAGTTCTTC	CSGQGGLGDEQFF
NA	NA	TRBV7-9	13	TRBJ2-1	TGTGCCAGCAGCTTAGATATTGTGGGTGAGCAGTTCTTC	CASSLDIVGEQFF
few	TRBD1	TRBV7-2	14	TRBJ1-4	TGTGCCAGCAGCTGGGACAGGTCTAATGAAAAACTGTTTTTT	CASSWDRSNEKLFF
NA	TRBD2	TRBV20-1	15	TRBJ2-5	TGCAGTGCTTCCCTACTAGCGGGGTTACAAGAGACCCAGTACTTC	CSASLLAGLQETQYF
NA	NA	TRBV18	16	TRBJ2-1	TGTGCCAGCTCACTTGGGACTCTCAACCCCTACAATGAGCAGTTCTTC	CASSLGTLNPYNEQFF
few	TRBD2	TRBV7-9	19	TRBJ2-4	TGTGCCAGCAGCTCCCTCCTGACTAGCGGGGGAGGGGCCAAAAACATTCAGTACTTC	CASSSLLTSGGGAKNIQYF
few	TRBD2	TRBV4-3	17	TRBJ2-7	TGCGCCAGCAGCCAGCAAATAGCGGGGGATACAACCTACGAGCAGTACTTC	CASSQQIAGDTTYEQYF
once	TRBD2	TRBV4-1	15	TRBJ2-1	TGCGCCAGCAGCCAAGTTGGGACTAGCTTTGATGAGCAGTTCTTC	CASSQVGTSFDEQFF
NA	NA	TRBV4-3	14	TRBJ2-4	TGCACCAGCAGCCCCGGACCGGGGCCAAACATTCAGTACTTC	CTSSPGPGPNIQYF
NA	NA	TRBV20-1	14	TRBJ2-5	TGCAGTGCTAGAGCCGGGACCAGCGCCGAGACCCAGTACTTC	CSARAGTSAETQYF
NA	TRBD2	TRBV24-1	17	TRBJ2-5	TGTGCCACCAGTGATTCTTTACTAGCGGGGGGTCAAGAGACCCAGTACTTC	CATSDSLLAGGQETQYF
NA	NA	TRBV7-2	14	TRBJ2-5	TGTGTCAGCAGCTTAGCGCGCATCCAAGAGACCCAGTACTTC	CVSSLARIQETQYF
NA	NA	TRBV5-1	14	TRBJ2-7	TGCGCCAGCAGCTTCCGGGACGGAAACTACGAGCAGTACTTC	CASSFRDGNYEQYF
NA	NA	TRBV4-3	15	TRBJ2-1	TGCGCCAGCAGCCAAGATCCAGTCCGGCAGAATGAGCAGTTCTTC	CASSQDPVRQNEQFF
NA	TRBD1	TRBV4-1	15	TRBJ1-2	TGCGCCAGCAGCCTGAGTATGGGACAGAACTATGGCTACACCTTC	CASSLSMGQNYGYTF